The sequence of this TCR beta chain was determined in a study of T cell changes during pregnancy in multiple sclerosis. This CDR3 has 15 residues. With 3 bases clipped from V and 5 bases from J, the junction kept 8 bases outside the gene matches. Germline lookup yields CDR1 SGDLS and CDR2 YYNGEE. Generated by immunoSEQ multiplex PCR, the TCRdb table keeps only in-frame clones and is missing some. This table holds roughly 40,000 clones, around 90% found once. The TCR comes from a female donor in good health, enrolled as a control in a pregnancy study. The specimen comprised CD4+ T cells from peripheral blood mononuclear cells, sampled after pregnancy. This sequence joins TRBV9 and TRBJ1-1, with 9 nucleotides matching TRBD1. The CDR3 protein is CASSGRTGVGTEAFF. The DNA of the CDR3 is TGTGCCAGCAGCGGGAGGACAGGGGTCGGAACTGAAGCTTTCTTT.